A selection of T cell receptor beta chains follows, all from one sample in a study of cytomegalovirus exposure and HLA in healthy donors. Some clones are missing from TCRdb's copy, which holds only in-frame ones; the method was immunoSEQ multiplex PCR. Recorded for this sample: about 110,000 clones. Sequenced: PBMCs. These receptors were collected from a man aged 18 to 35 in good health and CMV-seronegative. The CDR3 runs from the conserved cysteine through the conserved F or W. A D gene is named only where the DNA matches it firmly.

j_gene	d_gene	v_gene	CDR3aa	CDR3nt
TRBJ2-7	.	TRBV2	CASRQGGSGSYEQYF	TGTGCCAGCAGACAGGGGGGGTCCGGCTCCTACGAGCAGTACTTC
TRBJ2-7	.	TRBV4-1	CASSQVRDYEQYF	TGCGCCAGCAGCCAAGTGAGGGACTACGAGCAGTACTTC
TRBJ2-5	.	TRBV4-1	CASSQDPYGGQETQYF	TGCGCCAGCAGCCAAGATCCCTACGGAGGACAAGAGACCCAGTACTTC
TRBJ1-2	TRBD1	TRBV27	CASSSIGGGLYGYTF	TGTGCCAGCAGTTCAATAGGGGGCGGGCTGTATGGCTACACCTTC
TRBJ1-6	TRBD1	TRBV7-7	CASSAKQGEALHF	TGTGCTAGCAGCGCAAAACAGGGGGAAGCCCTCCACTTT
TRBJ2-6	TRBD1	TRBV10-3	CAISRTGAVSGANVLTF	TGTGCCATCAGTAGGACAGGGGCCGTCTCTGGGGCCAACGTCCTGACTTTC
TRBJ2-3	TRBD2	TRBV2	CASRLAGNIGTDTQYF	TGTGCCAGCAGACTAGCGGGGAATATTGGCACAGATACGCAGTATTTT
TRBJ2-1	TRBD2	TRBV5-4	CASSLVLAGVREQFF	TGTGCCAGCAGCTTAGTACTAGCGGGAGTAAGGGAGCAGTTCTTC
TRBJ1-1	.	TRBV6-5	CASSYSGGLNTEAFF	TGTGCCAGCAGTTACTCGGGCGGACTAAACACTGAAGCTTTCTTT
TRBJ2-3	TRBD2	TRBV6-4	CASSPGGEDTQYF	TGTGCCAGCAGCCCCGGGGGGGAAGATACGCAGTATTTT
TRBJ2-7	TRBD1	TRBV25-1	CASSDQGRDSYEQYF	TGTGCCAGCAGTGATCAAGGACGGGACAGTTACGAGCAGTACTTC
TRBJ2-1	TRBD1	TRBV6-5	CASRETGSSYNEQFF	TGTGCCAGCAGAGAGACAGGGAGTTCCTACAATGAGCAGTTCTTC
TRBJ2-1	.	TRBV27	CASSPRTGTLYNEQFF	TGTGCCAGCAGCCCAAGGACCGGGACACTTTACAATGAGCAGTTCTTC
TRBJ1-3	.	TRBV9	CASSGEEFGNTIYF	TGTGCCAGCAGCGGGGAGGAATTTGGAAACACCATATATTTT
TRBJ2-3	TRBD2	TRBV7-2	CASSFILLAVTDTQYF	TGTGCCAGCAGCTTCATTTTGCTAGCGGTGACAGATACGCAGTATTTT
TRBJ1-3	TRBD1	TRBV5-4	CASSRQGARGNTIYF	TGTGCCAGCAGTCGACAGGGGGCGCGAGGAAACACCATATATTTT
TRBJ1-1	.	TRBV30	CAWSLSGGNTEAFF	TGTGCCTGGAGCCTAAGTGGGGGCAACACTGAAGCTTTCTTT
TRBJ1-1	.	TRBV5-5	CASAVAYLNTEAFF	TGTGCCAGCGCTGTCGCCTATCTGAACACTGAAGCTTTCTTT
TRBJ1-1	.	TRBV7-9	CASSLVQGPTEAFF	TGTGCCAGCAGCTTAGTGCAGGGGCCAACTGAAGCTTTCTTT
TRBJ2-5	TRBD2	TRBV11-3	CASSLGLAGPQATQYF	TGTGCCAGCAGCTTAGGCCTAGCGGGTCCCCAGGCGACCCAGTACTTC
TRBJ2-7	TRBD2	TRBV6-5	CASSYGGGTYEQYF	TGTGCCAGCAGTTACGGCGGGGGAACCTACGAGCAGTACTTC
TRBJ1-5	.	TRBV6-6	CASSYSPDRTQPQHF	TGTGCCAGCAGTTACTCTCCCGACAGGACTCAGCCCCAGCATTTT
TRBJ2-3	TRBD2	TRBV15	CATSRGGGSGRSDTQYF	TGTGCCACCAGCAGAGGGGGTGGTAGCGGGAGATCCGATACGCAGTATTTT
TRBJ1-1	.	TRBV10-3	CATGGGNMNTEAFF	TGTGCCACCGGAGGAGGCAATATGAACACTGAAGCTTTCTTT
TRBJ2-7	.	TRBV5-4	CASSLGGRGGEQYF	TGTGCCAGCAGCTTGGGGGGCAGGGGTGGCGAGCAGTACTTC
TRBJ1-2	TRBD1	TRBV6-1	CASTSGQFYGYTF	TGTGCCAGCACCTCGGGACAGTTCTATGGCTACACCTTC
TRBJ1-2	.	TRBV15	CATSRWGGNYGYTF	TGTGCCACCAGCAGGTGGGGGGGAAACTATGGCTACACCTTC
TRBJ1-3	TRBD1	TRBV5-1	CASSLDGGQGETGNTIYF	TGCGCCAGCAGCTTGGATGGGGGACAGGGTGAAACTGGAAACACCATATATTTT